Below, 20 T cell receptor beta chains from the same sample are listed, as sequenced in a study of OX40 agonist ivuxolimab in advanced cancers. The table came from immunoSEQ multiplex PCR; TCRdb's copy has only in-frame clones and leaves some out. The sample consists of around 92,000 clones, around 84% of them appearing once. The input for sequencing was CD4+ or CD8+ T cells sorted from blood, taken in a trial of the OX40 agonist ivuxolimab. These receptors were collected from an adult with an advanced solid tumor such as melanoma, head and neck, liver or kidney cancer.

In DNA, the CDR3 is TGTGCCAGCAGCTTAGAGGGGGCGCAAGGAGAGACCCAGTACTTC. Protein sequence: CASSLEGAQGETQYF. The chain uses TRBV7-9 and TRBJ2-5, with TRBD1 matching 7 bases. The V and J ends lost 1 base and 4 bases, in that order; junction bases with no gene match: 6. The germline CDR1 and CDR2 sequences are SEHNR and FQNEAQ (reference sequence). CDR3 length: 15 residues.

The chain recombines TRBV6-5 with TRBJ2-1; D not certain. V was pared by 8 bases and J by 4 bases, with 9 bases between. From germline, CDR1 is MNHEY and CDR2 SVGAGI. This CDR3 spans 12 amino acids. CDR3 protein: CASRGSYNEQFF. CDR3 DNA sequence: TGTGCCAGCCGAGGAAGTTACAATGAGCAGTTCTTC.

The J gene is TRBJ1-5, the V gene TRBV7-2; D gene uncertain. The CDR3 is made up of 14 amino acids. V was cut by 1 base and J by 3 bases, with 7 bases left in between. Germline CDR1 and CDR2: SGHTA and FQGNSA. DNA of the CDR3: TGTGCCAGCAGCTTAGGCAGGAACAATCAGCCCCAGCATTTT. Residues: CASSLGRNNQPQHF. The variable domain in full, with the rest retrieved from reference TRBV7-2 and TRBJ1-5, is GAGVSQSPSNKVTEKGKDVELRCDPISGHTALYWYRQSLGQGLEFLIYFQGNSAPDKSGLPSDRFSAERTGGSVSTLTIQRTQQEDSAVYLCASSLGRNNQPQHFGDGTRLSIL.

The chain combines TRBV11-2 with TRBJ2-3; tentative D call: TRBD2 (6 bases). Germline CDR1 and CDR2: SGHAT and FQNNGV. The length of the CDR3 is 12 residues. Trimming left V 6 bases short and J 6 bases short, with 10 bases between. CDR3 nucleotide sequence: TGTGCCAGCAGTCGCGGAGGGGATACGCAGTATTTT. This translates into CASSRGGDTQYF. Together with reference TRBV11-2 and TRBJ2-3, the CDR3 gives the full variable domain: EAGVAQSPRYKIIEKRQSVAFWCNPISGHATLYWYQQILGQGPKLLIQFQNNGVVDDSQLPKDRFSAERLKGVDSTLKIQPAKLEDSAVYLCASSRGGDTQYFGPGTRLTVL.

This clone was counted a few times. CDR3 bases: TGTGCCAGCAGCCACAGGGGAACTGTCCCTGAAGCTTTCTTT. Its protein product is CASSHRGTVPEAFF. The rearrangement links TRBV7-2 to TRBJ1-1, with 7 bases that match TRBD1. Germline V lookup: CDR1 SGHTA, CDR2 FQGNSA. The CDR3 is made up of 14 amino acids. The V and J ends lost 5 bases and 6 bases, in that order; junction bases with no gene match: 9. Together with reference TRBV7-2 and TRBJ1-1, the CDR3 gives the full variable domain: GAGVSQSPSNKVTEKGKDVELRCDPISGHTALYWYRQSLGQGLEFLIYFQGNSAPDKSGLPSDRFSAERTGGSVSTLTIQRTQQEDSAVYLCASSHRGTVPEAFFGQGTRLTVV.

The V gene is TRBV5-1, the J gene TRBJ1-1; D is undetermined. Trimming left V 1 base short and J 1 base short, with 8 bases between. This CDR3 has 14 amino acids. Germline V gives CDR1 SGHRS, CDR2 YFSETQ. Here the CDR3 DNA reads TGCGCCAGCAGCTTGTCAGCAGGGAACACTGAAGCTTTCTTT. Its protein product is CASSLSAGNTEAFF.

The genes are TRBV18 and TRBJ2-3; the D is unclear. Germline V gene lookup returns CDR1 KGHSH and CDR2 LQKENI. Trimming removed 3 bases at V and 4 bases at J, with 5 bases between. This CDR3 is 12 amino acids long. CDR3 in amino acids: CASSPLSDTQYF. CDR3 bases: TGTGCCAGCTCACCCCTTTCAGATACGCAGTATTTT.

Comment on this clone: The same CDR3 is also encoded by other DNA sequences in this sample. The rearrangement links TRBV6-6 to TRBJ2-5; no reliable D call. This CDR3 contains 13 residues. V shed 2 bases and J shed 3 bases, with 7 bases lying between them. CDR1 MNHNY and CDR2 SVGAGI come from the germline V gene (reference sequence). DNA for the CDR3: TGTGCCAGCAGTTACGGCGGTGAAGAGACCCAGTACTTC. Amino acid sequence: CASSYGGEETQYF.

This chain connects TRBV7-9 to TRBJ1-3, with D maybe TRBD1 (5 bases). Germline values: CDR1 SEHNR, CDR2 FQNEAQ (reference sequence). V was trimmed by 5 bases and J by 4 bases, leaving 12 bases between them. CDR3 length equals 14 residues. The DNA for the CDR3 is TGTGCCAGCAGCCTCGCAGGGCCCGGAAACACCATATATTTT. It encodes CASSLAGPGNTIYF.

V is TRBV10-3 and J is TRBJ1-2; weak D call: TRBD1 (6 bases). This CDR3 is built from 13 residues. Trimming removed 8 bases from V and 2 bases from J, with 12 bases in between. Germline lookup yields CDR1 ENHRY and CDR2 SYGVKD. The CDR3 nucleotides read TGTGCCATCCGGTTGGGGGCGAACTATGGCTACACCTTC. Protein product: CAIRLGANYGYTF.

The chain recombines TRBV11-1 with TRBJ1-2, with 9 bases matching TRBD1. With V trimmed by 5 bases and J by 2 bases, 6 bases remained unmatched. The CDR3 covers 15 residues. The germline V gene has CDR1 SGHAT and CDR2 FQDESV (reference sequence). The CDR3: CASSRGQGKNYGYTF. CDR3 coding DNA: TGTGCCAGCAGCCGCGGACAGGGGAAAAACTATGGCTACACCTTC.

The genes are TRBV28 and TRBJ2-4, with a tentative D call TRBD2 (7 bases). Germline CDR1 reads MDHEN; CDR2 reads SYDVKM. There are 20 residues in the CDR3. The V gene lost 5 bases and the J gene lost 0 bases, with 26 bases spanning the gap. The CDR3 bases are TGTGCCAGCAGTGAGGGGGGGGTCGCCGGAGGGCGCCGAGCCAAAAACATTCAGTACTTC. Translated: CASSEGGVAGGRRAKNIQYF.

The chain couples TRBV25-1 to TRBJ1-4; no firm D call. The CDR3 contains 15 residues. V was shortened by 2 bases and J by 5 bases, with 12 bases between the two germline ends. Germline lookup yields CDR1 MGHDK and CDR2 SYGVNS. DNA for the CDR3: TGTGCCAGCAGTGAAGCGAGGAGGCAGAATGAAAAACTGTTTTTT. This sequence encodes CASSEARRQNEKLFF.

The chain uses TRBV25-1 and TRBJ1-2; D is unclear. Germline V CDR1 and CDR2: MGHDK, SYGVNS. Trimming removed 2 bases at V and 6 bases at J, with 10 bases between. The CDR3 is made up of 13 amino acids. CDR3 sequence (DNA): TGTGCCAGCAGTGAACAGGTTGAAGATGGCTACACCTTC. Its protein is CASSEQVEDGYTF.

This clone came up a few times. The chain joins TRBV7-9 to TRBJ2-2; the D gene is possibly TRBD2 (5 bases). The V gene's germline CDR1 is SEHNR and CDR2 FQNEAQ (reference sequence). The CDR3 loop spans 13 amino acids. The V gene lost 5 bases and the J gene lost 5 bases, with 9 bases spanning the gap. The CDR3 protein is CASSPDYTGELFF. As DNA, the CDR3 is TGTGCCAGCAGCCCTGACTATACCGGGGAGCTGTTTTTT.

The J gene is TRBJ2-1, the V gene TRBV18; D is perhaps TRBD1 (5 bases). V was trimmed by 4 bases and J by 3 bases, leaving 13 bases between them. CDR1 is KGHSH and CDR2 is LQKENI in the germline V gene. This CDR3 spans 15 amino acids. The DNA for the CDR3 is TGTGCCAGCTCACAGCAGGGTTTCCTCTACAATGAGCAGTTCTTC. This encodes CASSQQGFLYNEQFF.

The rearrangement uses TRBV18 and TRBJ2-5; perhaps TRBD1 as D (6 bases). The ends were cut back, 0 bases at V and 7 bases at J, with 15 bases in the middle. Germline values: CDR1 KGHSH, CDR2 LQKENI. The CDR3 totals 15 residues. This CDR3 reads CASSPPPGAYGTQYF. The CDR3 bases are TGTGCCAGCTCACCACCTCCAGGGGCGTATGGGACCCAGTACTTC.

This clone was seen only a few times. The chain couples TRBV7-2 to TRBJ2-3, with D possibly being TRBD1 (6 bases). This CDR3 region has 15 residues. V gave up 5 bases and J gave up 1 base, with 13 bases separating them. In germline, CDR1 is SGHTA, CDR2 FQGNSA. The CDR3 sequence is CASSPQGMGTDTQYF. CDR3 DNA: TGTGCCAGCAGCCCGCAGGGGATGGGCACAGATACGCAGTATTTT.

The chain's CDR3 is CASSEGVERETQYF. The DNA of the CDR3 is TGTGCCAGCAGCGAGGGGGTCGAAAGGGAGACCCAGTACTTC. This rearrangement joins TRBV6-5 to TRBJ2-5, with TRBD1 as a possible D gene (6 bases). The CDR3 loop spans 14 amino acids. Trimming cost V 6 bases and J 5 bases, with 16 bases left between them. The germline V gene encodes CDR1 MNHEY and CDR2 SVGAGI.

The chain joins TRBV18 to TRBJ1-2; no firm D call. Germline V gene lookup returns CDR1 KGHSH and CDR2 LQKENI. V lost 0 bases and J lost 3, with 11 bases in between. The CDR3 spans 15 residues. The CDR3 nucleotides are TGTGCCAGCTCACCACCCCTGGCAGGCCACTATGGCTACACCTTC. The encoded protein is CASSPPLAGHYGYTF.